Shown below are 2 T cell receptor beta chains from a single sample sequenced in a study of shared clonotypes between healthy human individuals. Data came from immunoSEQ multiplex PCR; TCRdb stores just in-frame clones and leaves some out. The sample lists a few million clones; about 92% were seen once. The sample was naive CD4+ T cells sorted from blood. Subset described: CD45RA+ positively selected. These receptor sequences come from a young man in good health.

Turning to this clone: The sample has other DNA sequences that encode this CDR3 too. The genes are TRBV5-1 and TRBJ2-1; 10 bases map to TRBD2. The V gene end was trimmed by 3 bases and the J gene end by 7 bases; junction bases not matched to a gene: 7. From germline, CDR1 is SGHRS and CDR2 YFSETQ. This CDR3 has 15 residues. The CDR3 protein is CASSSLAGAGNEQFF. CDR3 DNA sequence: TGCGCCAGCAGCTCCCTAGCGGGGGCGGGAAATGAGCAGTTCTTC.

In regard to this clone: The same CDR3 can be traced to other DNA sequences in this sample. This chain uses TRBV6-5 with TRBJ2-3; D not certain. Germline loops: CDR1 MNHEY, CDR2 SVGAGI. CDR3 length equals 13 residues. Trimming removed 6 bases from V and 4 bases from J, with 11 bases in between. The chain's CDR3 is CASSYLGADTQYF. CDR3 DNA: TGTGCCAGCAGCTACCTAGGCGCAGATACGCAGTATTTT.